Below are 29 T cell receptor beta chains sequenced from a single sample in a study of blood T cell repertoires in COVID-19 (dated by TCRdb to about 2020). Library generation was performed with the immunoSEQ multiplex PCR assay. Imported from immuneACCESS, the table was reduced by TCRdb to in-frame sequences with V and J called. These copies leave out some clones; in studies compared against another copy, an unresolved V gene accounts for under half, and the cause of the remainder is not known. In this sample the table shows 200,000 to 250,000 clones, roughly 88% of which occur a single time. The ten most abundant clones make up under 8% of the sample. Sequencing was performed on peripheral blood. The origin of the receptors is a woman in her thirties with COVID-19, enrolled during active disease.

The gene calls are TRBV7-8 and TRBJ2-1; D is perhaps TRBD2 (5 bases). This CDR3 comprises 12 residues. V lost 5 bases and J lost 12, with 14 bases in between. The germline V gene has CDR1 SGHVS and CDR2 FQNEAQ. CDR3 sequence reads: CASSLTRTAQFF. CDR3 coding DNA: TGTGCCAGCAGCCTCACTAGGACGGCGCAGTTCTTC.

DNA of the CDR3: TGCGCCAGCAGCCAACAGGGAGGCTCTGGAAACACCATATATTTT. This gives the protein CASSQQGGSGNTIYF. The chain couples TRBV4-1 to TRBJ1-3; weak D call: TRBD1 (5 bases). V lost 2 bases to trimming and J lost 0 bases, with 8 bases between them. Looked up from germline, CDR1 is MGHRA and CDR2 is YSYEKL. The CDR3 has 15 residues.

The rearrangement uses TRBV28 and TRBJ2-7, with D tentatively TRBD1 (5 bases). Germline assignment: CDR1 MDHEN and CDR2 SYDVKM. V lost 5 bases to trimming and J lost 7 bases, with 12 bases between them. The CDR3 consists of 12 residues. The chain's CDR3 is CASSPNRQEQYV. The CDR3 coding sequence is TGTGCCAGCAGTCCAAACAGACAGGAGCAGTACGTC.

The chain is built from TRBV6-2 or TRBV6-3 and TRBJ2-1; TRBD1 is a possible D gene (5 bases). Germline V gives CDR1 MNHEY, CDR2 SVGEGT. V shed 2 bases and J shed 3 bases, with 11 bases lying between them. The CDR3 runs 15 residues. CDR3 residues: CASSYGAGNYNEQFF. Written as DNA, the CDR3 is TGTGCCAGCAGTTACGGGGCAGGGAACTACAATGAGCAGTTCTTC.

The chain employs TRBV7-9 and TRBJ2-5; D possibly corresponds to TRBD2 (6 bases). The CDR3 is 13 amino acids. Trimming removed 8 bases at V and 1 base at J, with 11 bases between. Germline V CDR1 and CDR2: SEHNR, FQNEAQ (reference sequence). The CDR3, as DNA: TGTGCCAGCCTTGCCGGGGGCCAAGAGACCCAGTACTTC. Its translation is CASLAGGQETQYF.

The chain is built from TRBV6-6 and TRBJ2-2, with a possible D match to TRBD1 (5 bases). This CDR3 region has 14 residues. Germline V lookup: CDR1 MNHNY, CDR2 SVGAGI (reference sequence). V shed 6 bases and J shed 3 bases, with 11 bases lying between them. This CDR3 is CASRIDSYTGELFF. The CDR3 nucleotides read TGTGCCAGCAGGATCGACAGCTACACCGGGGAGCTGTTTTTT.

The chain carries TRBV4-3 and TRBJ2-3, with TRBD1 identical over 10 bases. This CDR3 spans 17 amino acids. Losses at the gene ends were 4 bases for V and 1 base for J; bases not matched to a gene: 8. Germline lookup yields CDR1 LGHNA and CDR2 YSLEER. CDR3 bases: TGCGCCAGCAGCCCATTAGCCGGGACAGGGGGCACAGATACGCAGTATTTT. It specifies CASSPLAGTGGTDTQYF.

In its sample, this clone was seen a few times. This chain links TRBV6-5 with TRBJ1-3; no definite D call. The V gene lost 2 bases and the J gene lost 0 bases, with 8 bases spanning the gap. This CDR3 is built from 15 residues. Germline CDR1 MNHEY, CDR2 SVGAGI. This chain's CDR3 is CASSYPDFSGNTIYF. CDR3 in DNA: TGTGCCAGCAGTTACCCAGACTTCTCTGGAAACACCATATATTTT.

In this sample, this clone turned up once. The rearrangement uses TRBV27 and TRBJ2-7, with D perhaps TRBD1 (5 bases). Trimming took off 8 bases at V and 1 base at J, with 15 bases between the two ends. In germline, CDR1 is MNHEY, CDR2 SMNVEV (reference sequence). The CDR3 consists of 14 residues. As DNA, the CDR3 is TGTGCCAGCGGTACAGGAGTCGGTTCCTACGAGCAGTACGTC. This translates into CASGTGVGSYEQYV.

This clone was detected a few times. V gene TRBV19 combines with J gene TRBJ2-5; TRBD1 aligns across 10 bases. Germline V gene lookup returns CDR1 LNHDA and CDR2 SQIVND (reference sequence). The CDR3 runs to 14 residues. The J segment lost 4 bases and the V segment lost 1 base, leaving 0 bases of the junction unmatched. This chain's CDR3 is CASSIGTGGETQYF. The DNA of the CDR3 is TGTGCCAGTAGTATAGGGACAGGGGGAGAGACCCAGTACTTC. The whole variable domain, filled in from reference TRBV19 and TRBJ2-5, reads DGGITQSPKYLFRKEGQNVTLSCEQNLNHDAMYWYRQDPGQGLRLIYYSQIVNDFQKGDIAEGYSVSREKKESFPLTVTSAQKNPTAFYLCASSIGTGGETQYFGPGTRLLVL.

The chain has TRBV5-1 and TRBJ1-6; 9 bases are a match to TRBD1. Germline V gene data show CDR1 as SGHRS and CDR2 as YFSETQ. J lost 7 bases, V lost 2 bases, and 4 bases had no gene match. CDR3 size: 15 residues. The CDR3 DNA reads TGCGCCAGCAGCTTACCGGGACAGGGAAATTCACCCCTCCACTTT. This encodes CASSLPGQGNSPLHF.

The DNA of the CDR3 is TGTGCCAGCAGTTTAACCGGGACAGGGGCCGAGCAGTACTTC. Its translation is CASSLTGTGAEQYF. This chain uses TRBV28 with TRBJ2-7; 10 nucleotides line up with TRBD1. The CDR3 extends over 14 amino acids. V shed 2 bases, J shed 6 bases, and the junction held 4 bases outside the gene matches. Germline CDR1 is MDHEN and CDR2 is SYDVKM.

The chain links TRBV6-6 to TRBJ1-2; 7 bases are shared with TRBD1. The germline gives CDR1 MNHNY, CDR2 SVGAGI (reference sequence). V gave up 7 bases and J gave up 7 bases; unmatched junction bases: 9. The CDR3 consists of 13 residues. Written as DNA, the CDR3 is TGTGCCAGCAACCCGGGACAGCGTCGTGGCTACACCTTC. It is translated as CASNPGQRRGYTF.

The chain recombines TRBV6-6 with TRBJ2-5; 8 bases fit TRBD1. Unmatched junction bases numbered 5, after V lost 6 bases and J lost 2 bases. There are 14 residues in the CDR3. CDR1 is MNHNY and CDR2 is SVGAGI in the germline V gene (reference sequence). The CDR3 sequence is CASSLQGGQETQYF. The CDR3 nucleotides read TGTGCCAGCAGCTTACAGGGGGGTCAAGAGACCCAGTACTTC.

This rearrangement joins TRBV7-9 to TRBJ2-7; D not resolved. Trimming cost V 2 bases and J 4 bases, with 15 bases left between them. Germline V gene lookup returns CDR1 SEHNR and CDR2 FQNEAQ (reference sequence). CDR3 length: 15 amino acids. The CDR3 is CASSLKMAPPYEQYF. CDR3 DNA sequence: TGTGCCAGCAGCTTAAAGATGGCACCACCTTACGAGCAGTACTTC.

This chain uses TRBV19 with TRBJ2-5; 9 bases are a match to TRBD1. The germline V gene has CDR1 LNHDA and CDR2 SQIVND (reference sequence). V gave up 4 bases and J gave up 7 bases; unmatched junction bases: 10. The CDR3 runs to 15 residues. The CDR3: CASSTRPGTGSTQYF. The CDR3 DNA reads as TGTGCCAGTAGTACCCGCCCCGGGACAGGGTCGACCCAGTACTTC.

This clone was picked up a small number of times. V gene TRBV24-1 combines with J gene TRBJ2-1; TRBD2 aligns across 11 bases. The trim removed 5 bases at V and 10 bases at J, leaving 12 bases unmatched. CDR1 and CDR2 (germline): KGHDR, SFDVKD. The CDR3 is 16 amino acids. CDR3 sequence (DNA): TGTGCCACCAGTGTTCCTAGCGGGAGGCATGGGGACGAGCAGTTCTTC. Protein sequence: CATSVPSGRHGDEQFF.

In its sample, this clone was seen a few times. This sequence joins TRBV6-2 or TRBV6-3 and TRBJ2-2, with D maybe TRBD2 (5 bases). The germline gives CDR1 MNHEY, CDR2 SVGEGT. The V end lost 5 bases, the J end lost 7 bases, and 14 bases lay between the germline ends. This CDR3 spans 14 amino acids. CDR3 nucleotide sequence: TGTGCCAGCAGTCGGAGTCATGAGGGCGGGGAGCTGTTTTTT. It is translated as CASSRSHEGGELFF.

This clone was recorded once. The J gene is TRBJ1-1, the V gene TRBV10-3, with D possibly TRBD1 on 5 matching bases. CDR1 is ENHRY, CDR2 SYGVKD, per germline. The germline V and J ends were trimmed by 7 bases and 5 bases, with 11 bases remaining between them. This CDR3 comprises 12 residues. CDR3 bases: TGTGCCATCACTCCGGGGGGGACTGAAGCTTTCTTT. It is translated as CAITPGGTEAFF.

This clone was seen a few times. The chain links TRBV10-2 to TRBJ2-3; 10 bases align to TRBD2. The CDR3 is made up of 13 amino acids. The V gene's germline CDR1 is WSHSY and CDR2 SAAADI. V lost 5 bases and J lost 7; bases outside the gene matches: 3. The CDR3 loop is CASSQLAGYTQYF. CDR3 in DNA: TGCGCCAGCAGTCAACTAGCGGGATATACGCAGTATTTT.

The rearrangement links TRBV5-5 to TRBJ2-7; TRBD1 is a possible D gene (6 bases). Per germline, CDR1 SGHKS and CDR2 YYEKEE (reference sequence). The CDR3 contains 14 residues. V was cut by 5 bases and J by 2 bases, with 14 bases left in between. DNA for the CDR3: TGTGCCAGCAGGGAGAGGGGGACGACCTACGAGCAGTACTTC. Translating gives CASRERGTTYEQYF.

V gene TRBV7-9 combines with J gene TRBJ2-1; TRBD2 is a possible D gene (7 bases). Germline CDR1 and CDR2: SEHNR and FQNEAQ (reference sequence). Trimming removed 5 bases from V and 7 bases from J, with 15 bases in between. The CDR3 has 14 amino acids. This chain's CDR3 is CASSRTEGGNEQFF. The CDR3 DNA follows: TGTGCCAGCAGCCGTACCGAGGGGGGGAATGAGCAGTTCTTC.

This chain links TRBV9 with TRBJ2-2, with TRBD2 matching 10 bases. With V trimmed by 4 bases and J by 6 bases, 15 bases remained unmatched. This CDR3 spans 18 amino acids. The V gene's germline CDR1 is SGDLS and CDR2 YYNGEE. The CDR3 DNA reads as TGTGCCAGCAGCCCATGGACTAGCGGACTAATAAGGTCCGGGGAGCTGTTTTTT. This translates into CASSPWTSGLIRSGELFF.

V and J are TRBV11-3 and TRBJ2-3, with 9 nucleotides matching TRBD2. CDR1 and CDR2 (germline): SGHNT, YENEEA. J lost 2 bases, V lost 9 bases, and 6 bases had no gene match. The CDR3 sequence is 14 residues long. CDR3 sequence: CASLAGTFTDTQYF. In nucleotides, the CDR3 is TGTGCCAGTCTAGCGGGAACATTCACAGATACGCAGTATTTT.

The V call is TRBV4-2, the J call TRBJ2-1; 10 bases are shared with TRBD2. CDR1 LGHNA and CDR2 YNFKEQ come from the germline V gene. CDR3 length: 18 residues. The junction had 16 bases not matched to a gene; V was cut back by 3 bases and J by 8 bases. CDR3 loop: CASSHMGPKRGGRDEQFF. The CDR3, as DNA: TGTGCCAGCAGCCATATGGGGCCTAAGCGGGGGGGCCGGGATGAGCAGTTCTTC.

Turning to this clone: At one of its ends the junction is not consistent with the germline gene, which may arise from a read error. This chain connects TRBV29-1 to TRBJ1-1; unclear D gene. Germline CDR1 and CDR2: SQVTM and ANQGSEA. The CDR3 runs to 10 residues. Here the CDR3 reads CSGVDTEAFF. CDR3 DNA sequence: TGTTCTGGAGTCGACACTGAAGCTTTCTTT.

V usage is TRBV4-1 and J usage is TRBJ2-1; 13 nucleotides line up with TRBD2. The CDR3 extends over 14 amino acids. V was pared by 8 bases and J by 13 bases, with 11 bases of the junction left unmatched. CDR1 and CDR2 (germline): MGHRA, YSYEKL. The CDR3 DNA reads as TGCGCCAGCGATAGGACCGGACTAGCGGGGGCACAGTTCTTC. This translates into CASDRTGLAGAQFF.

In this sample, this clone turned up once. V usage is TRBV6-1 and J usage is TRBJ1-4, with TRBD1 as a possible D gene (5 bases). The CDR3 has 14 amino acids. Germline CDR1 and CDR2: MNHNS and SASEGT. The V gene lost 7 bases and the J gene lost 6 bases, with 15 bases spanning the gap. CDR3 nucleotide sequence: TGTGCCAGCACCAAGTTCCGGGGGTATGAAAAACTGTTTTTT. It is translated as CASTKFRGYEKLFF.

The CDR3 DNA sequence: TGTGCCAGCAGGATTTCTACTCCGAGCTCCTACGAGCAGTACGTC. Its protein product is CASRISTPSSYEQYV. The J gene is TRBJ2-7, the V gene TRBV9; D gene unclear. Germline V gene lookup returns CDR1 SGDLS and CDR2 YYNGEE. The CDR3 covers 15 residues. Trimming took off 5 bases at V and 0 bases at J, with 15 bases between the two ends.